This T cell receptor (beta chain) was identified in a study of blood T cell repertoires in COVID-19. Study-wide context: Material from acute and convalescent COVID-19 was sourced from the United States, Italy and Spain.

Libraries were prepared by immunoSEQ multiplex PCR; TCRdb keeps only in-frame clonotypes and omits some of them. Of approximately 280,000 clones in the sample, 80% to 90% were seen once. The germline V gene has CDR1 LNHDA and CDR2 SQIVND (reference sequence). Deletions cut 6 bases from V and 2 bases from J, with 17 bases between. The CDR3 is 16 amino acids. The sequencing sample was made of peripheral blood. The V gene is TRBV19, the J gene TRBJ1-5; possible D gene TRBD1, 6 bases. The TCR was taken from a man in his forties with acute or convalescent COVID-19. The CDR3 region is CASSATGRGGNQPQHF. DNA for the CDR3: TGTGCCAGTAGCGCCACAGGGAGGGGGGGCAATCAGCCCCAGCATTTT.